Following are 22 T cell receptor beta chains from one sample sequenced in a study of monozygotic twins with cystic fibrosis. The assay was immunoSEQ multiplex PCR, and TCRdb's table has in-frame clones only and misses some. Altogether 14,000 or so clones are present, around 93% being singletons, with the ten largest covering around 9.3%. Specimen: blood. These TCRs come from a girl aged 2 to 10 with cystic fibrosis.

The chain couples TRBV10-3 to TRBJ1-5, with D possibly being TRBD1 (5 bases). Germline-derived CDR1 and CDR2 are ENHRY and SYGVKD. V was pared by 4 bases and J by 6 bases, with 10 bases between. The CDR3 contains 13 residues. The CDR3 loop is CAISVGVGQPQHF. CDR3 sequence (DNA): TGTGCCATCAGTGTAGGGGTCGGTCAGCCCCAGCATTTT.

The V gene is TRBV5-1, the J gene TRBJ2-5; no clear D. CDR1 SGHRS and CDR2 YFSETQ come from the germline V gene. Deletions cut 2 bases from V and 1 base from J, with 12 bases between. CDR3 length: 15 amino acids. The CDR3 loop reads CASSLLTRSQETQYF. For the CDR3, the DNA is TGCGCCAGCAGCTTACTGACAAGAAGCCAAGAGACCCAGTACTTC.

This clone was picked up one time. The J gene is TRBJ2-4, the V gene TRBV19, with D unresolved. Germline V gives CDR1 LNHDA, CDR2 SQIVND (reference sequence). This CDR3 region has 15 residues. Trimming took 3 bases from V and 1 from J, leaving 10 bases between them. CDR3 region: CASSIGSRAKNIQYF. As DNA, the CDR3 is TGTGCCAGTAGTATTGGATCCAGGGCCAAAAACATTCAGTACTTC.

V is TRBV30 and J is TRBJ2-2, with a possible D match to TRBD2 (5 bases). The CDR3 spans 14 residues. V shed 2 bases and J shed 1 base, with 8 bases lying between them. Germline V gives CDR1 GTSNPN, CDR2 SVGIG (reference sequence). The chain's CDR3 is CAWSRGMNTGELFF. The CDR3, as DNA: TGTGCCTGGAGTCGAGGGATGAACACCGGGGAGCTGTTTTTT.

The chain has TRBV5-1 and TRBJ2-5; TRBD1 might be the D (5 bases). The CDR3 extends over 13 amino acids. V was trimmed by 0 bases and J by 2 bases, leaving 5 bases between them. The germline V gene encodes CDR1 SGHRS and CDR2 YFSETQ. The DNA for the CDR3 is TGCGCCAGCAGCTTGGAGGGGCAAGAGACCCAGTACTTC. The encoded protein is CASSLEGQETQYF.

The chain couples TRBV7-6 to TRBJ1-4; D is ambiguous. Trimming removed 5 bases at V and 3 bases at J, with 22 bases between. CDR1 SGHVS and CDR2 FNYEAQ come from the germline V gene. There are 18 residues in the CDR3. The CDR3 DNA reads as TGTGCCAGCAGCCCAGGCTACGGAAGGAGTGTTTCTAATGAAAAACTGTTTTTT. This translates into CASSPGYGRSVSNEKLFF.

The V and J genes are TRBV5-1 and TRBJ2-1; D not certain. Between the trimmed V and J ends, which lost 0 bases and 6 bases, there was a span of 7 bases. This CDR3 comprises 13 residues. Germline lookup yields CDR1 SGHRS and CDR2 YFSETQ. The DNA of the CDR3 is TGCGCCAGCAGCTTGGCGAGTTTCAATGAGCAGTTCTTC. Its protein is CASSLASFNEQFF.

This clone appeared once. V gene TRBV5-1 combines with J gene TRBJ1-1; no clear D. The CDR3 spans 15 residues. The V end lost 3 bases, the J end lost 0 bases, and 12 bases lay between the germline ends. Germline CDR1 and CDR2: SGHRS and YFSETQ. CDR3 DNA sequence: TGCGCCAGCAGCTGGACCCAGACGTTGAACACTGAAGCTTTCTTT. It is translated as CASSWTQTLNTEAFF. The whole variable domain, remainder taken from reference TRBV5-1 and TRBJ1-1, is KAGVTQTPRYLIKTRGQQVTLSCSPISGHRSVSWYQQTPGQGLQFLFEYFSETQRNKGNFPGRFSGRQFSNSRSEMNVSTLELGDSALYLCASSWTQTLNTEAFFGQGTRLTVV.

This chain connects TRBV27 to TRBJ1-2; maybe TRBD1 (5 bases). V was pared by 7 bases and J by 8 bases, with 20 bases between. From germline, CDR1 is MNHEY and CDR2 SMNVEV (reference sequence). This CDR3 is 14 amino acids long. CDR3 region: CASKGSRGRSGYTF. The CDR3, as DNA: TGTGCCAGCAAAGGGAGTCGGGGCAGAAGCGGCTACACCTTC.

The J gene is TRBJ2-4, the V gene TRBV28, with TRBD1 matching over 7 bases. This CDR3 has 12 amino acids. Trimming removed 5 bases from V and 8 bases from J; junction bases left unmatched: 3. Germline-derived CDR1 and CDR2 are MDHEN and SYDVKM. CDR3 in amino acids: CASSDREDIQYF. In nucleotides, the CDR3 is TGTGCCAGCAGTGACAGGGAAGACATTCAGTACTTC.

The chain carries TRBV19 and TRBJ1-5; D unclear. The ends were cut back, 4 bases at V and 0 bases at J, with 7 bases in the middle. CDR1 and CDR2 from the germline V gene are LNHDA and SQIVND (reference sequence). The CDR3 is made up of 14 amino acids. CDR3 in DNA: TGTGCCAGTAGTAGGCAGTATAGCAATCAGCCCCAGCATTTT. Translated: CASSRQYSNQPQHF. Complete variable domain (other parts from reference TRBV19 and TRBJ1-5): DGGITQSPKYLFRKEGQNVTLSCEQNLNHDAMYWYRQDPGQGLRLIYYSQIVNDFQKGDIAEGYSVSREKKESFPLTVTSAQKNPTAFYLCASSRQYSNQPQHFGDGTRLSIL.

This chain uses TRBV6-5 with TRBJ2-3, with 11 bases aligning to TRBD2. In germline, CDR1 is MNHEY, CDR2 SVGAGI. Trimming removed 5 bases from V and 6 bases from J; junction bases left unmatched: 7. This CDR3 spans 15 amino acids. CDR3 residues: CASSRTSGPGDTQYF. CDR3 coding DNA: TGTGCCAGCAGTCGGACTAGCGGGCCTGGGGATACGCAGTATTTT.

This chain links TRBV19 with TRBJ2-5, with TRBD1 identical over 7 bases. This CDR3 comprises 16 residues. Germline values: CDR1 LNHDA, CDR2 SQIVND (reference sequence). The V gene end was trimmed by 3 bases and the J gene end by 2 bases; junction bases not matched to a gene: 9. The CDR3 coding sequence is TGTGCCAGTAGTATCGGATGGGACAGCGGACAAGAGACCCAGTACTTC. This translates into CASSIGWDSGQETQYF.

V is TRBV29-1 and J is TRBJ2-1, with D possibly TRBD2 on 6 matching bases. The V gene lost 4 bases and the J gene lost 3 bases, with 7 bases spanning the gap. The CDR3 is 12 residues long. CDR1 is SQVTM and CDR2 is ANQGSEA in the germline V gene. The CDR3: CSVVSGYNEQFF. For the CDR3, the DNA is TGCAGCGTTGTTAGCGGCTACAATGAGCAGTTCTTC.

This clone appeared once. CDR3 sequence: CASSQTGTHVNEQFF. In DNA, the CDR3 is TGTGCCAGCAGCCAAACCGGGACCCATGTGAATGAGCAGTTCTTC. This rearrangement joins TRBV13 to TRBJ2-1; D is perhaps TRBD1 or TRBD2 (5 bases each). Germline V CDR1 and CDR2: PRHDT, FYEKMQ (reference sequence). CDR3 length equals 15 residues. V was pared by 5 bases and J by 7 bases, with 18 bases between.

V is TRBV19 and J is TRBJ2-2, with 11 positions matching TRBD2. CDR3 length: 14 amino acids. V lost 6 bases, J lost 3 bases, and 0 bases stayed unmatched. CDR1 is LNHDA and CDR2 is SQIVND in the germline V gene (reference sequence). The CDR3 loop reads CASRTSGDTGELFF. The CDR3 nucleotides are TGTGCCAGTAGGACTAGCGGGGACACCGGGGAGCTGTTTTTT.

The chain uses TRBV19 and TRBJ2-7; D is possibly TRBD1 or TRBD2 (7 bases each). The CDR3 extends over 15 amino acids. The V gene's germline CDR1 is LNHDA and CDR2 SQIVND (reference sequence). V was pared by 3 bases and J by 4 bases, with 16 bases between. The CDR3 DNA reads as TGTGCCAGTAGTATTGGGAGGGGACAGAGATACGAGCAGTACTTC. Translating it yields CASSIGRGQRYEQYF.

V usage is TRBV5-4 and J usage is TRBJ2-7; D call uncertain. CDR3 length: 12 residues. CDR1 SGHNT and CDR2 YYREEE come from the germline V gene (reference sequence). The V gene lost 3 bases and the J gene lost 4 bases, with 8 bases spanning the gap. CDR3 DNA: TGTGCCAGCAGCTCTTTAGGGTACGAGCAGTACTTC. This translates into CASSSLGYEQYF.

CDR3 nucleotides: TGTGCCTGGACCCCTGGTGGCGGGATAAATACGCAGTATTTT. It translates to CAWTPGGGINTQYF. V gene TRBV30 combines with J gene TRBJ2-3, with a tentative D call TRBD2 (6 bases). Germline V gene lookup returns CDR1 GTSNPN and CDR2 SVGIG (reference sequence). This CDR3 comprises 14 residues. V was clipped by 4 bases and J by 7 bases, with 18 bases between them.

Written as DNA, the CDR3 is TGCGCCAGCAGCTTAGGGACTAGAAACGAGCAGTACTTC. Its protein is CASSLGTRNEQYF. This chain joins TRBV5-1 and TRBJ2-7, with 8 bases identical to TRBD2. Germline trimming cut 2 bases from V and 5 bases from J; bases unmatched to any gene: 3. The germline gives CDR1 SGHRS, CDR2 YFSETQ. This CDR3 is built from 13 residues.

The CDR3 coding sequence is TGTGCCTGGGGGAGGACTAGCGGGACCGAGCAGTACTTC. Residues: CAWGRTSGTEQYF. The genes are TRBV30 and TRBJ2-7; 12 bases match TRBD2. With V trimmed by 5 bases and J by 6 bases, 5 bases remained unmatched. The CDR3 has 13 amino acids. The V gene's germline CDR1 is GTSNPN and CDR2 SVGIG (reference sequence).

This chain connects TRBV6-5 to TRBJ2-5, with D perhaps TRBD2 (5 bases). V lost 6 bases, J lost 2 bases, and 10 bases lay in between. The V gene's germline CDR1 is MNHEY and CDR2 SVGAGI. The CDR3 has 13 amino acids. The CDR3 here is CASSMDWQETQYF. CDR3 nucleotides: TGTGCCAGCAGCATGGACTGGCAAGAGACCCAGTACTTC.